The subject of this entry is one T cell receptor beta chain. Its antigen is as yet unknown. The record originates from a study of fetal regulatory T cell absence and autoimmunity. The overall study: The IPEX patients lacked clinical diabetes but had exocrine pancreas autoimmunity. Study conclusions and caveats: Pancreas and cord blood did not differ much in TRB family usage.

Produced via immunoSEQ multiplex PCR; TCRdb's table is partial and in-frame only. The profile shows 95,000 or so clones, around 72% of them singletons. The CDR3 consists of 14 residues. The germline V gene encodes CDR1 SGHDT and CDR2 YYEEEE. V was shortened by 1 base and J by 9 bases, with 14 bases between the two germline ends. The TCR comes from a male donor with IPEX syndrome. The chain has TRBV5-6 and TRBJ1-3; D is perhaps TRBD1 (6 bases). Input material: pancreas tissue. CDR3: CASSLWQGLLTIYF. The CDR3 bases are TGTGCCAGCAGCTTGTGGCAGGGGCTCCTCACCATATATTTT.